The rows below give T cell receptor beta chains drawn from one sample of a study of control samples from healthy donors and cancer patients. Measured with immunoSEQ multiplex PCR; TCRdb has only the in-frame clones, and not every one. The sample shows roughly 68,000 clones, 83% of them seen only once. Sequenced material: blood. The receptors stem from a man between 60 and 75 years old in good health. Both conserved end residues are part of each CDR3. D genes are given only for firm matches. Not every row has a clone size; where given, it reads once, few, many or a size class.

CASSLMGRYINEQFF TGTGCCAGCAGCTTAATGGGGCGATACATCAATGAGCAGTTCTTC NA TRBV7-9 15 TRBJ2-1 NA
CASSYAGLAGINEQFF TGTGCCAGCTCCTATGCAGGACTAGCGGGTATCAATGAGCAGTTCTTC NA TRBV18 16 TRBJ2-1 TRBD2
CATSRDRGGPQPQHF TGTGCCACCAGCAGAGACCGGGGGGGGCCTCAGCCCCAGCATTTT NA TRBV15 15 TRBJ1-5 NA
CASSLFGGGQKGAFF TGTGCCAGCAGTTTATTTGGGGGCGGCCAAAAGGGAGCTTTCTTT NA TRBV28 15 TRBJ1-1 NA
CASSLTGGNSPLHF TGTGCCAGCAGCCTTACGGGGGGGAATTCACCCCTCCACTTT NA TRBV3-1/TRBV3-2 14 TRBJ1-6 NA
CASSLALGTGEAFF TGTGCCAGCAGCTTAGCGTTAGGGACAGGGGAAGCTTTCTTT NA TRBV7-2 14 TRBJ1-1 TRBD1
CASSPGGINTIYF TGTGCCAGCAGCCCGGGGGGAATTAACACCATATATTTT NA TRBV3-1/TRBV3-2 13 TRBJ1-3 NA
CASSRPTGELFF TGTGCCAGCAGCCGGCCCACCGGGGAGCTGTTTTTT NA TRBV7-2 12 TRBJ2-2 NA
CASSLRGGLAGPSYNEQFF TGTGCCAGCAGCTTAAGAGGGGGACTAGCGGGGCCCTCCTACAATGAGCAGTTCTTC NA TRBV7-3 19 TRBJ2-1 TRBD2
CASSYAPSGNTEAFF TGTGCCAGCAGTTACGCCCCCTCCGGGAACACTGAAGCTTTCTTT NA TRBV6-5 15 TRBJ1-1 NA
CASSPYPRGDSNQPQHF TGTGCCAGCTCACCCTACCCCAGGGGAGATAGCAATCAGCCCCAGCATTTT NA TRBV18 17 TRBJ1-5 NA
CASSLGLNTIYF TGTGCCAGCAGCCTCGGATTAAACACCATATATTTT few TRBV7-2 12 TRBJ1-3 NA
CASSQVAGLAGVWEYNEQFF TGCGCCAGCAGCCAAGTCGCTGGGTTAGCGGGGGTGTGGGAATACAATGAGCAGTTCTTC NA TRBV4-3 20 TRBJ2-1 TRBD2
CASSSRPGREEQFF TGTGCCAGCAGCTCCAGACCCGGGAGGGAGGAGCAGTTCTTC NA TRBV9 14 TRBJ2-1 TRBD2
CASSPPEGANTEAFF TGTGCCAGCTCACCACCGGAAGGAGCGAACACTGAAGCTTTCTTT NA TRBV18 15 TRBJ1-1 NA
CASSAPGAHYEQYF TGTGCCAGTAGTGCCCCCGGGGCCCACTACGAGCAGTACTTC NA TRBV19 14 TRBJ2-7 NA
CASSREQLAGNTGELFF TGTGCCAGCAGCCGCGAACAACTAGCGGGGAACACCGGGGAGCTGTTTTTT NA TRBV3-1/TRBV3-2 17 TRBJ2-2 TRBD2
CASSESSRTSGANVLTF TGCGCCAGCAGTGAGTCCAGCAGAACCTCTGGGGCCAACGTCCTGACTTTC NA TRBV10-2 17 TRBJ2-6 NA
CASSIFSGIGLYNEQFF TGTGCCAGTAGTATTTTTAGTGGGATTGGGCTCTACAATGAGCAGTTCTTC NA TRBV19 17 TRBJ2-1 NA
CASSPPGTSGRGDTQYF TGTGCCAGCTCACCCCCCGGGACTAGCGGGCGGGGAGATACGCAGTATTTT NA TRBV18 17 TRBJ2-3 TRBD2
CASSFVWGSGNTIYF TGTGCCAGCAGCTTCGTGTGGGGCTCTGGAAACACCATATATTTT NA TRBV11-2 15 TRBJ1-3 NA
CASSLQEDYSNQPQHF TGTGCCAGCAGCCTCCAGGAGGATTATAGCAATCAGCCCCAGCATTTT NA TRBV5-6 16 TRBJ1-5 NA
CASSPGAVGEKLFF TGTGCCAGCAGCCCGGGAGCTGTCGGTGAAAAACTGTTTTTT once TRBV7-2 14 TRBJ1-4 NA
CASSVVLGDTQYF TGTGCCAGCAGCGTAGTTTTAGGGGATACGCAGTATTTT NA TRBV9 13 TRBJ2-3 NA
CASSLKETQYF TGTGCCAGCAGCCTAAAAGAGACCCAGTACTTC once TRBV3-1/TRBV3-2 11 TRBJ2-5 NA
CASSYRGSTGELFF TGTGCCAGCAGTTACCGGGGTTCCACCGGGGAGCTGTTTTTT NA TRBV6-6 14 TRBJ2-2 NA
CASSLGAENYGYTF TGTGCCAGCAGCTTGGGTGCAGAGAACTATGGCTACACCTTC NA TRBV5-4 14 TRBJ1-2 NA
CASSSSREREDGPQHF TGTGCCAGTAGTTCAAGTCGGGAGCGGGAGGATGGTCCCCAGCATTTT NA TRBV19 16 TRBJ1-5 NA
CSVELGSTTNEKLFF TGCAGCGTTGAATTGGGTTCCACAACTAATGAAAAACTGTTTTTT once TRBV29-1 15 TRBJ1-4 NA
CSVTTGTGVGYTF TGCAGCGTCACAACCGGGACAGGGGTTGGCTACACCTTC NA TRBV29-1 13 TRBJ1-2 TRBD1
CASSPMGGLYNEQFF TGTGCCAGCAGCCCGATGGGCGGACTATACAATGAGCAGTTCTTC NA TRBV7-2 15 TRBJ2-1 NA
CASSYPRNIQYF TGTGCCAGCAGCTACCCACGGAACATTCAGTACTTC NA TRBV28 12 TRBJ2-4 NA
CASSRTAHRGAVF TGTGCCAGCAGTCGGACAGCACACCGGGGAGCTGTTTTT NA TRBV28 13 TRBJ2-2 NA
CSVLGGQANTEAFF TGCAGCGTCTTGGGGGGACAGGCGAACACTGAAGCTTTCTTT NA TRBV29-1 14 TRBJ1-1 TRBD1
CASTQTGGGLTDTQYF TGCGCCAGCACTCAAACGGGCGGGGGTCTCACAGATACGCAGTATTTT NA TRBV5-1 16 TRBJ2-3 TRBD2
CASSETAVSGNTIYF TGTGCCAGCAGTGAAACGGCAGTCTCTGGAAACACCATATATTTT NA TRBV2 15 TRBJ1-3 NA
CASSLGEGPFNEQFF TGTGCCAGCAGCCTCGGTGAGGGCCCCTTCAATGAGCAGTTCTTC NA TRBV7-2 15 TRBJ2-1 NA
CASSPRLAGATDTQYF TGTGCCAGCAGCCCTCGACTAGCGGGGGCCACAGATACGCAGTATTTT NA TRBV13 16 TRBJ2-3 TRBD2
CASSVRDGRNEKLFF TGTGCCAGCAGCGTACGGGACGGTCGCAATGAAAAACTGTTTTTT once TRBV9 15 TRBJ1-4 NA
CASSPPLASHGDTQYF TGCGCCAGCAGCCCCCCCTTAGCGTCCCATGGGGATACGCAGTATTTT NA TRBV5-1 16 TRBJ2-3 NA
CASNTQGNQPQHF TGTGCCAGCAACACACAGGGCAATCAGCCCCAGCATTTT NA TRBV6-5 13 TRBJ1-5 NA
CASSPDGLAGFSYEQYF TGTGCCAGCTCACCAGATGGACTAGCGGGCTTCTCCTACGAGCAGTACTTC once TRBV18 17 TRBJ2-7 TRBD2
CATSDPSRTAQGEQFF TGTGCCACCAGTGATCCATCCCGGACAGCACAGGGAGAGCAGTTCTTC NA TRBV24-1 16 TRBJ2-1 NA